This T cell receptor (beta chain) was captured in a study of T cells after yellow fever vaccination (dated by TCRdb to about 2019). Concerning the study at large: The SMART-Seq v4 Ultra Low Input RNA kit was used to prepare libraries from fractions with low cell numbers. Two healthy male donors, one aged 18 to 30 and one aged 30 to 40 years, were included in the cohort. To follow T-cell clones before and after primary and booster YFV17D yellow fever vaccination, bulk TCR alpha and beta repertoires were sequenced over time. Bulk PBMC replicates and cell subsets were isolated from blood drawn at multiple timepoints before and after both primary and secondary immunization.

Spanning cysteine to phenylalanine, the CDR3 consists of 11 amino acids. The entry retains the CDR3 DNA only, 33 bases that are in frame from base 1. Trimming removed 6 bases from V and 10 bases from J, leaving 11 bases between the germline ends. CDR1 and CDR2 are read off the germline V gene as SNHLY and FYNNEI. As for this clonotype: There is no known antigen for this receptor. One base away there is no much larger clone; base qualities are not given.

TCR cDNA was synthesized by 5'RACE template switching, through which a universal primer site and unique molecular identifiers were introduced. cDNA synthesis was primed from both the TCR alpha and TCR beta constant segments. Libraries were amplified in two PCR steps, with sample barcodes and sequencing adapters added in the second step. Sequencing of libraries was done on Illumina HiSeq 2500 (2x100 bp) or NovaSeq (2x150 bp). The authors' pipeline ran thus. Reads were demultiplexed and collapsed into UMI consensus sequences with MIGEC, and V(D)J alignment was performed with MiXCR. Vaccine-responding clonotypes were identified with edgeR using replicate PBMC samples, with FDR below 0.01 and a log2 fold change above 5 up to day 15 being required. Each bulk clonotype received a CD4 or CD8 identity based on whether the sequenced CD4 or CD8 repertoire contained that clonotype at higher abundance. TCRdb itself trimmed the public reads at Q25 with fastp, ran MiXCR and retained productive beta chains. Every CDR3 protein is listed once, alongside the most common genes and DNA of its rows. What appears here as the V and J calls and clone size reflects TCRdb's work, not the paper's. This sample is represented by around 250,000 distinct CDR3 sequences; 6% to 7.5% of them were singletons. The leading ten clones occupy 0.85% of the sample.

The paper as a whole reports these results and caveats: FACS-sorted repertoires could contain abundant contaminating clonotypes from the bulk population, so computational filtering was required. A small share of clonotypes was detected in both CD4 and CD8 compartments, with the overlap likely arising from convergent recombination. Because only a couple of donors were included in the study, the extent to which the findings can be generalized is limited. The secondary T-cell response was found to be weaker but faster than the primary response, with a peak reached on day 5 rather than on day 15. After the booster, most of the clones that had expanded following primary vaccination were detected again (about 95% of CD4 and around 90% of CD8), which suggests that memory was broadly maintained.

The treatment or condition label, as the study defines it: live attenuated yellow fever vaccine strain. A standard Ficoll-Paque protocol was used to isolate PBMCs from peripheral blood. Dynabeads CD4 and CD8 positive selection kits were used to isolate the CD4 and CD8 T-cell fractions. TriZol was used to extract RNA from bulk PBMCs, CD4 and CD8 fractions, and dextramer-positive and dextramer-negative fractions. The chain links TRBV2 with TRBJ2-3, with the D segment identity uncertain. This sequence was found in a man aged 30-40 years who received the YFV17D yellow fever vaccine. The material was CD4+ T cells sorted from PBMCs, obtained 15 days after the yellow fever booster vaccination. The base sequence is TGTGCCAGCAGCGAAAGATACGCGCAGTATTTT. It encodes CASSERYAQYF.